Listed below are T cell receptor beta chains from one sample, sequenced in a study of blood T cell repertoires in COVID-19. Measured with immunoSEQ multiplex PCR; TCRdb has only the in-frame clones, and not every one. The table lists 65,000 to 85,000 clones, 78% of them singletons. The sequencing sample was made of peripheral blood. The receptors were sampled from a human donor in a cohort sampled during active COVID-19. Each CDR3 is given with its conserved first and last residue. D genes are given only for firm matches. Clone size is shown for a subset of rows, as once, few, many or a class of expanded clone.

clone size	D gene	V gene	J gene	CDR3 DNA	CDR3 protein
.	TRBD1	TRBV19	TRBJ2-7	TGTGCCAGTTCAGGGGGCTACGAGCAGTACTTC	CASSGGYEQYF
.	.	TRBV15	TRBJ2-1	TGTGCCACCAGCACCGCGGTAAGCTCCTACAATGAGCAGTTCTTC	CATSTAVSSYNEQFF
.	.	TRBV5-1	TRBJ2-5	TGCGCCAGCAGCTTGGCCGGAGGACAAGAGACCCAGTACTTC	CASSLAGGQETQYF
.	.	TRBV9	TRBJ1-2	TGTGCCAGCAGCGTAGGGGTCAGGGAAGGGTCTGGCTACACCTTC	CASSVGVREGSGYTF
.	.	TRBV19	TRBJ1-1	TGTGCCAGTAGAGGTAGAAGCGCGTGGAACACTGAAGCTTTCTTT	CASRGRSAWNTEAFF
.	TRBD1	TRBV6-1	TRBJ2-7	TGTGCCAGCAGTGAAGGGCACAGGGGATACGAGCAGTACTTC	CASSEGHRGYEQYF
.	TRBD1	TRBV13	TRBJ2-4	TGTGCCAGCAGCGGCAGGGGGCCCGGCATTCAGTACTTC	CASSGRGPGIQYF
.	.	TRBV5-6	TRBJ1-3	TGTGCCAGCAGCTTGGCGGCAGGGGTTGAAGAAAACACCATATATTTT	CASSLAAGVEENTIYF
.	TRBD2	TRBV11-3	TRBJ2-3	TGTGCCAGCAGCTGGGGACTAGCCCTGATCACGGATACGCAGTATTTT	CASSWGLALITDTQYF
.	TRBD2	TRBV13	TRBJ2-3	TGTGCCAGCAGCTTAAGAGCGGGAGGGCCGGCAGATACGCAGTATTTT	CASSLRAGGPADTQYF
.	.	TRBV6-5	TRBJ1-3	TGTGCCAGCAGTTACTCCCAGCGCAGGGCTGGAAACACCATATATTTT	CASSYSQRRAGNTIYF
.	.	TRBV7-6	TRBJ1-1	TGTGCCAGCAGCTTAGGCCCGGGGGGGCGCACTGAAGCTTTCTTT	CASSLGPGGRTEAFF
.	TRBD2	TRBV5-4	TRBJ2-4	TGTGCCAGCAGCTCGGTACTAGCGGGGGGGCCCAAAAACATTCAGTACTTC	CASSSVLAGGPKNIQYF
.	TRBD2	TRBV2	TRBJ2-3	TGTGCCAGCGGGGCGGGAGTCAACACAGATACGCAGTATTTT	CASGAGVNTDTQYF
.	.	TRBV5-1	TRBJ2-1	TGCGCCAGCAGCTTGGCGGGGGGACAATACAATGAGCAGTTCTTC	CASSLAGGQYNEQFF
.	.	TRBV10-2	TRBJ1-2	TGCGCCAGCAGTGAAGGGGTGGGCTACACCTTC	CASSEGVGYTF
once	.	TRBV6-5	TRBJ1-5	TGTGCCAGCAACTTGGACAGAGGAAATCAGCCCCAGCATTTT	CASNLDRGNQPQHF
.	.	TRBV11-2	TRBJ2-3	TGTGCCAGCAGCTTACTTTTTGTGGGGGGGGCGACGCAGTATTTT	CASSLLFVGGATQYF
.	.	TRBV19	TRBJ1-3	TGTGCCAGTACCCCAAAGGGGCGTGCAGCTGGAAACACCATATATTTT	CASTPKGRAAGNTIYF
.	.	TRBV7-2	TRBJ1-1	TGTGCCAGCAGACAATACTCTTGGGGGGTAGATGAGAACACTGAAGCTTTCTTT	CASRQYSWGVDENTEAFF
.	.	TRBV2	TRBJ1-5	TGTGCCAGCAGCGGGGGAATGAACAATCAGCCCCAGCATTTT	CASSGGMNNQPQHF